These T cell receptor beta chains were read from a single sample in a study of blood T cell repertoires in COVID-19. Using immunoSEQ multiplex PCR, the repertoire was profiled, and TCRdb retains in-frame clones only, with some absent. The table lists tens of thousands of clones, around 88% of them singletons, with 35% to 40% in the top ten. Sequencing was carried out using peripheral blood. These receptors all stem from a man older than 75 with active or convalescent COVID-19. Both conserved end residues are part of each CDR3. The D gene is left open where the match is weak. Expanded clones get a size class; other rows say once, few or many, or leave the size out.

DNA | CDR3 | V | D | size | J
TGTGCCAGCAGTGACGGGACAGCCTCCTACGAGCAGTACTTC | CASSDGTASYEQYF | TRBV5-4 | TRBD1 | . | TRBJ2-7
TGTGCCAGTATTTCGATCGGTGAAGCTTTCTTT | CASISIGEAFF | TRBV19 | . | . | TRBJ1-1
TGTGCAAGTCGCTTAGGTCCAATTAGCTCCTACAATGAGCAGTTCTTC | CASRLGPISSYNEQFF | TRBV12-2 | . | . | TRBJ2-1
TGTGCCTGGGCACAGGGGGCAGGTAGCAATCAGCCCCAGCATTTT | CAWAQGAGSNQPQHF | TRBV30 | TRBD1 | few | TRBJ1-5
TGTGCCAGCAGTCACGACAGGGGGCTTACTGAAGCTTTCTTT | CASSHDRGLTEAFF | TRBV6-6 | TRBD1 | . | TRBJ1-1
TGTGCCAGCAGCGACTCGGGAGGTGGGTACACTGAAGCTTTCTTT | CASSDSGGGYTEAFF | TRBV6-6 | . | . | TRBJ1-1
TGTGCCAGCAGTTTATCGGCGAGGGAGACCCAGTACTTC | CASSLSARETQYF | TRBV27 | . | . | TRBJ2-5
TGTGCCTCTAAGGACAGCAGTAATGAAAAACTGTTTTTT | CASKDSSNEKLFF | TRBV30 | . | . | TRBJ1-4
TGCGCCAGCAGGAGCGGGAGGGCCACCTACAATGAGCAGTTCTTC | CASRSGRATYNEQFF | TRBV10-2 | TRBD2 | . | TRBJ2-1
TGTGCCAGCAGTCCCACAGGGTCTCGCACCGGGGAGCTGTTTTTT | CASSPTGSRTGELFF | TRBV28 | . | . | TRBJ2-2